Each of the 25 T cell receptor beta chains below was sequenced from the same sample in a study of T cell responses to AZD1222 COVID-19 vaccine. Clones were sequenced by immunoSEQ multiplex PCR, and TCRdb holds only the in-frame ones, with some missing. Among some 130,000 clones listed, 80% to 90% were seen once. Source: peripheral blood, taken on day 0 of AZD1222 vaccination. These receptor sequences come from an adult in good health.

This clone has a handful of counts. This chain links TRBV5-1 with TRBJ1-1, with D possibly TRBD1 on 6 matching bases. This CDR3 has 15 amino acids. Per the germline V gene, CDR1 is SGHRS and CDR2 is YFSETQ. Trimming cost V 0 bases and J 1 base, with 10 bases left between them. Written as DNA, the CDR3 is TGCGCCAGCAGCTTGGATGGACAGCCGAACACTGAAGCTTTCTTT. Translation: CASSLDGQPNTEAFF.

This clone was seen a handful of times. V usage is TRBV9 and J usage is TRBJ2-3; 9 nucleotides agree with TRBD1. This CDR3 has 16 residues. J was trimmed by 2 bases and V by 0 bases; bases with no gene match: 4. Germline CDR1 and CDR2: SGDLS and YYNGEE. The DNA of the CDR3 is TGTGCCAGCAGCGTAGGGACAGGGGAATACACAGATACGCAGTATTTT. Protein product: CASSVGTGEYTDTQYF. The variable domain in full, completed from reference TRBV9 and TRBJ2-3, reads DSGVTQTPKHLITATGQRVTLRCSPRSGDLSVYWYQQSLDQGLQFLIQYYNGEERAKGNILERFSAQQFPDLHSELNLSSLELGDSALYFCASSVGTGEYTDTQYFGPGTRLTVL.

V is TRBV5-1 and J is TRBJ2-7; D perhaps matches TRBD1 (6 bases). The V end was cut by 0 bases, the J end by 2 bases, with 9 bases between. This CDR3 has 14 residues. The germline V gene encodes CDR1 SGHRS and CDR2 YFSETQ. The CDR3 DNA reads TGCGCCAGCAGCTTGGCCAGGGGACCCTACGAGCAGTACTTC. This encodes CASSLARGPYEQYF.

V and J are TRBV30 and TRBJ1-2; D not resolved. CDR1 and CDR2 (germline): GTSNPN, SVGIG (reference sequence). V was clipped by 0 bases and J by 8 bases, with 7 bases between them. This CDR3 has 11 amino acids. The CDR3 protein is CAWSVTTGYTF. The DNA of the CDR3 is TGTGCCTGGAGTGTAACTACAGGCTACACCTTC. The complete variable domain, with remaining parts taken from reference TRBV30 and TRBJ1-2, reads SQTIHQWPATLVQPVGSPLSLECTVEGTSNPNLYWYRQAAGRGLQLLFYSVGIGQISSEVPQNLSASRPQDRQFILSSKKLLLSDSGFYLCAWSVTTGYTFGSGTRLTVV.

The CDR3 loop reads CASSLPRQGETEAFF. The CDR3 bases are TGCGCCAGCAGCCTACCCCGACAGGGAGAGACTGAAGCTTTCTTT. The chain joins TRBV5-1 to TRBJ1-1; 7 nucleotides align to TRBD1. Germline CDR1 reads SGHRS; CDR2 reads YFSETQ. V dropped 4 bases and J dropped 5; count of bases not matched to a gene: 11. This CDR3 comprises 15 residues.

This rearrangement joins TRBV19 to TRBJ2-7, with a tentative D call TRBD1 (6 bases). Germline-derived CDR1 and CDR2 are LNHDA and SQIVND (reference sequence). Trimming cost V 5 bases and J 0 bases, with 11 bases left between them. This CDR3 has 14 residues. The CDR3 spells CASSSRQVSYEQYF. In nucleotides, the CDR3 is TGTGCCAGTAGTTCAAGACAGGTCTCCTACGAGCAGTACTTC.

This sequence joins TRBV5-1 and TRBJ1-2, with TRBD1 matching over 9 bases. This CDR3 has 19 residues. Germline CDR1 SGHRS, CDR2 YFSETQ. J lost 4 bases, V lost 3 bases, and 19 bases had no gene match. CDR3 DNA: TGCGCCAGCAGCTCCTCCCACTACTTAAGACAGGGGGGAGTCTATGGCTACACCTTC. This translates into CASSSSHYLRQGGVYGYTF. The variable domain in full, with the rest retrieved from reference TRBV5-1 and TRBJ1-2, is KAGVTQTPRYLIKTRGQQVTLSCSPISGHRSVSWYQQTPGQGLQFLFEYFSETQRNKGNFPGRFSGRQFSNSRSEMNVSTLELGDSALYLCASSSSHYLRQGGVYGYTFGSGTRLTVV.

The rearrangement uses TRBV5-1 and TRBJ2-7; D may match TRBD1 or TRBD2 (6 bases each). This CDR3 has 14 amino acids. Trimming took off 0 bases at V and 6 bases at J, with 13 bases between the two ends. Germline CDR1 and CDR2: SGHRS and YFSETQ. The CDR3 DNA follows: TGCGCCAGCAGCTTGGCCAGGGGTAGCGGCGAGCAGTACTTC. Its protein product is CASSLARGSGEQYF. The full variable domain, rest sourced from reference TRBV5-1 and TRBJ2-7, is KAGVTQTPRYLIKTRGQQVTLSCSPISGHRSVSWYQQTPGQGLQFLFEYFSETQRNKGNFPGRFSGRQFSNSRSEMNVSTLELGDSALYLCASSLARGSGEQYFGPGTRLTVT.

This clone has at least ten counts. This chain joins TRBV3-1 (or the pseudogene TRBV3-2) and TRBJ1-1; maybe TRBD1 (5 bases). The length of the CDR3 is 14 residues. The V gene lost 3 bases and the J gene lost 5 bases, with 13 bases spanning the gap. CDR1 and CDR2 (germline): LGHDT, YNNKEL (reference sequence). CDR3 DNA sequence: TGTGCCAGCAGCCATAAGGCAGGGCGGACTGAAGCTTTCTTT. Translation gives CASSHKAGRTEAFF.

This chain connects TRBV20-1 to TRBJ1-5, with D perhaps matching TRBD1 (5 bases). The CDR3 totals 15 residues. V lost 3 bases and J 5 bases, leaving 17 bases between the germline ends. Germline lookup yields CDR1 DFQATT and CDR2 SNEGSKA (reference sequence). The CDR3 DNA is TGCAGTGCTAGTTCAGGGATCGGAGGTGATCAGCCCCAGCATTTT. It yields the protein CSASSGIGGDQPQHF.

The rearrangement links TRBV27 to TRBJ2-7; 13 nucleotides agree with TRBD2. J was trimmed by 4 bases and V by 4 bases; bases with no gene match: 7. There are 16 residues in the CDR3. The germline V gene has CDR1 MNHEY and CDR2 SMNVEV (reference sequence). The CDR3 sequence: CASSSGLAGVAYEQYF. The CDR3 coding sequence is TGTGCCAGCAGTTCCGGACTAGCGGGAGTTGCATACGAGCAGTACTTC.

The chain links TRBV6-5 to TRBJ2-7; D not certain. Trimming took 8 bases from V and 1 from J, leaving 6 bases between them. Germline loops: CDR1 MNHEY, CDR2 SVGAGI. The CDR3 is made up of 11 amino acids. The CDR3, as DNA: TGTGCCAGCCTAGGGTCCTACGAGCAGTACTTC. Amino acids: CASLGSYEQYF.

V and J are TRBV11-2 and TRBJ2-5, with TRBD1 as a possible D gene (5 bases). Germline CDR1 reads SGHAT; CDR2 reads FQNNGV. Trimming removed 8 bases at V and 4 bases at J, with 29 bases between. The CDR3 contains 18 residues. In DNA form, the CDR3 reads TGTGCCAGCCAAGACGCTGGCAGGGAAATGTCAACGGGAGAGACCCAGTACTTC. Its translation is CASQDAGREMSTGETQYF.

The CDR3 DNA follows: TGTGCCAGCTTGGCACAAAACTATGGCTACACCTTC. Protein sequence: CASLAQNYGYTF. V is TRBV25-1 and J is TRBJ1-2; D remains ambiguous. Germline CDR1 is MGHDK and CDR2 is SYGVNS. Trimming took off 8 bases at V and 2 bases at J, with 9 bases between the two ends. The CDR3 consists of 12 residues.

This chain connects TRBV7-6 to TRBJ2-7; either TRBD1 or TRBD2 may supply D (5 bases each). Between the trimmed V and J ends, which lost 3 bases and 6 bases, there was a span of 9 bases. Germline V lookup: CDR1 SGHVS, CDR2 FNYEAQ. This CDR3 spans 12 amino acids. The CDR3: CASSLGESEQYF. DNA of the CDR3: TGTGCCAGCAGCTTGGGGGAATCCGAGCAGTACTTC.

V is TRBV27 and J is TRBJ1-5; TRBD1 is a possible D gene (5 bases). In germline, CDR1 is MNHEY, CDR2 SMNVEV (reference sequence). CDR3 size: 15 residues. Trimming stripped 5 bases from V and 4 bases from J, with 15 bases between. The CDR3 coding sequence is TGTGCCAGCAGTGCCCAGACAGCACCGAATCAGCCCCAGCATTTT. This sequence encodes CASSAQTAPNQPQHF.

The chain is built from TRBV7-3 and TRBJ1-1; 7 bases match TRBD1. V lost 5 bases and J lost 1; bases outside the gene matches: 4. The CDR3 has 14 residues. CDR1 and CDR2 (germline): SGHTA, FQGTGA. CDR3 DNA sequence: TGTGCCAGCAGCCCCGGGACAGAGAACACTGAAGCTTTCTTT. Translating it yields CASSPGTENTEAFF.

The chain joins TRBV19 to TRBJ1-5, with 7 nucleotides matching TRBD1. J was trimmed by 3 bases and V by 10 bases; bases with no gene match: 6. The CDR3 loop spans 13 amino acids. Germline-derived CDR1 and CDR2 are LNHDA and SQIVND (reference sequence). Here the CDR3 reads CATQGGPNQPQHF. CDR3 DNA: TGTGCCACTCAGGGGGGACCCAATCAGCCCCAGCATTTT.

The rearrangement joins TRBV19 to TRBJ2-1, with D possibly called TRBD1 or TRBD2 (5 bases each). Germline lookup yields CDR1 LNHDA and CDR2 SQIVND (reference sequence). V lost 11 bases to trimming and J lost 4 bases, with 15 bases between them. CDR3 length: 13 amino acids. The CDR3 loop reads CAARDRRYNEQFF. The CDR3 DNA is TGTGCCGCCCGGGACCGAAGGTACAATGAGCAGTTCTTC.

CDR3 in amino acids: CASSLAGLAPGELFF. The CDR3 region has the DNA TGTGCCAGCAGCTTAGCTGGACTAGCGCCCGGGGAGCTGTTTTTT. The chain has TRBV7-6 and TRBJ2-2, with 9 bases that match TRBD2. Germline CDR1 is SGHVS and CDR2 is FNYEAQ. The V gene end was trimmed by 0 bases and the J gene end by 6 bases; junction bases not matched to a gene: 2. The CDR3 loop spans 15 amino acids.

The chain links TRBV27 to TRBJ1-2, with TRBD1 matching 7 bases. CDR1 MNHEY and CDR2 SMNVEV come from the germline V gene (reference sequence). Losses at the gene ends were 3 bases for V and 6 bases for J; bases not matched to a gene: 10. This CDR3 is built from 15 residues. CDR3 in amino acids: CASSFRAQGGNGYTF. The CDR3 coding sequence is TGTGCCAGCAGTTTCCGGGCTCAGGGGGGGAATGGCTACACCTTC.

This chain joins TRBV4-3 and TRBJ2-7; D is undetermined. The CDR3 loop spans 13 amino acids. The ends were cut back, 0 bases at V and 2 bases at J, with 5 bases in the middle. Germline assignment: CDR1 LGHNA and CDR2 YSLEER. In DNA form, the CDR3 reads TGCGCCAGCAGCCAAGACGAGGCCTACGAGCAGTACTTC. Amino acids: CASSQDEAYEQYF.

The rearrangement joins TRBV6-5 to TRBJ1-3, with no clear D. This CDR3 has 14 residues. V lost 8 bases and J 0 bases, leaving 11 bases between the germline ends. Germline CDR1 reads MNHEY; CDR2 reads SVGAGI. The CDR3 nucleotides are TGTGCCAGCTATCGTAGATCCTCTGGAAACACCATATATTTT. As protein: CASYRRSSGNTIYF.

The chain carries TRBV7-3 and TRBJ2-3; 9 bases are a match to TRBD1. The CDR3 spans 14 residues. Germline CDR1 SGHTA, CDR2 FQGTGA. The trim removed 5 bases at V and 5 bases at J, leaving 5 bases unmatched. CDR3 sequence: CASSPRTGEDTQYF. The CDR3 coding sequence is TGTGCCAGCAGCCCGCGGACAGGGGAAGATACGCAGTATTTT.

V usage is TRBV21-1 and J usage is TRBJ2-1; TRBD2, the table's D call, lacks a check against the DNA. TRBV21-1 is reported as a pseudogene. The CDR3 consists of 16 residues. The CDR3 DNA sequence: TGTGCCAGTAGAGGCCCGGGACTAGCGGCCTACAATGAGCAGTTCTTC. It codes for CASRGPGLAAYNEQFF.